This TCR beta chain was identified in a study of cytomegalovirus exposure and HLA in healthy donors. Study-level findings and limits: Most TCR sequences were rare, but some public TCRs occurred in many donors. Among TCR beta chains, those listed as cytomegalovirus-associated numbered around 160.

For this clone: Its antigen is not known.

Sequenced by immunoSEQ multiplex PCR; TCRdb stores in-frame clones only, minus some. The profile covers some 240,000 clones, with around 86% appearing a single time and 1.2% taken by the ten largest. Germline V gene lookup returns CDR1 SEHNR and CDR2 FQNEAQ (reference sequence). The CDR3 is 16 residues long. The germline V and J ends were trimmed by 1 base and 6 bases, with 17 bases remaining between them. The specimen sequenced was PBMCs. This chain links TRBV7-9 with TRBJ2-3, with D possibly matching TRBD2 (6 bases). The receptor's source is a woman between 25 and 40 years old in good health and CMV-seropositive. The CDR3 DNA is TGTGCCAGCAGCTTAGTCGGAGGGAAAGGTCGTGATACGCAGTATTTT. It translates to CASSLVGGKGRDTQYF.